These 21 T cell receptor beta chains were all obtained from the same sample, sequenced in a study of CD4 T cells in relation to SARS-CoV-2 and coronaviruses. Method: immunoSEQ multiplex PCR; TCRdb's copy keeps in-frame clones and lacks some. This repertoire shows around 20,000 clones, roughly 62% found once; its top ten account for roughly 11%. Before the COVID-19 pandemic, during about 2011-2018, CD4+ T cells were taken from unexposed donors. The cells were cultured for about ten days before CD4+ T cells were isolated. Antigens of these TCRs are unknown. The sample was CD4+ T cells from PBMCs, cultured in vitro. The receptors originated from a human donor in good health.

This chain joins TRBV14 and TRBJ2-3; 7 nucleotides match TRBD2. Germline V lookup: CDR1 SGHDN, CDR2 FVKESK. The CDR3 contains 15 residues. After removal of 4 bases from V and 4 bases from J, the junction contained 8 bases not matched to a gene. The CDR3, as DNA: TGTGCCAGCAGCCCCTCGCGGGGGAGGGCAGATACGCAGTATTTT. Its protein product is CASSPSRGRADTQYF. Complete variable domain (other parts from reference TRBV14 and TRBJ2-3): EAGVTQFPSHSVIEKGQTVTLRCDPISGHDNLYWYRRVMGKEIKFLLHFVKESKQDESGMPNNRFLAERTGGTYSTLKVQPAELEDSGVYFCASSPSRGRADTQYFGPGTRLTVL.

This clone was observed once. The gene calls are TRBV27 and TRBJ2-1; tentative D call: TRBD2 (5 bases). This CDR3 is built from 16 residues. Germline CDR1 is MNHEY and CDR2 is SMNVEV (reference sequence). V was trimmed by 5 bases and J by 8 bases, leaving 22 bases between them. The DNA for the CDR3 is TGTGCCAGCAGTGGAGGATATCCCGGCCGAAACTATGAGCAGTTCTTC. Encoded protein: CASSGGYPGRNYEQFF.

The chain has TRBV18 and TRBJ2-1; 7 bases map to TRBD2. The CDR3 extends over 17 amino acids. Germline assignment: CDR1 KGHSH and CDR2 LQKENI. The junction had 19 bases not matched to a gene; V was cut back by 6 bases and J by 8 bases. CDR3 amino acids: CASSLAFWAGAWDEQFF. CDR3 in DNA: TGTGCCAGCTCTTTAGCCTTCTGGGCGGGAGCATGGGATGAGCAGTTCTTC.

This chain links TRBV4-3 with TRBJ1-2, with D tentatively TRBD1 (6 bases). Deletions cut 6 bases from V and 4 bases from J, with 15 bases between. The CDR3 length is 14 residues. Germline CDR1 LGHNA, CDR2 YSLEER. The CDR3 sequence is CASSPGAISYGYTF. CDR3 sequence (DNA): TGCGCCAGCAGTCCGGGGGCGATCAGCTATGGCTACACCTTC.

This rearrangement joins TRBV2 to TRBJ2-1, with unresolved D. In germline, CDR1 is SNHLY, CDR2 FYNNEI. This CDR3 has 11 residues. The V and J ends lost 1 base and 11 bases respectively, with 6 bases between them. The CDR3 loop reads CASSEGYKQFF. The CDR3 DNA is TGTGCCAGCAGTGAAGGGTATAAGCAGTTCTTC.

The V gene is TRBV6-5, the J gene TRBJ1-2; D ambiguous. Germline CDR1 reads MNHEY; CDR2 reads SVGAGI. The CDR3 is made up of 12 amino acids. Trimming left V 6 bases short and J 0 bases short, with 5 bases between. The CDR3 protein is CASRQTNYGYTF. The CDR3 coding sequence is TGTGCCAGCAGACAGACTAACTATGGCTACACCTTC.

The gene calls are TRBV7-2 and TRBJ2-6; possibly TRBD2 for D (5 bases). Per the germline V gene, CDR1 is SGHTA and CDR2 is FQGNSA. There are 16 residues in the CDR3. Trimming cost V 5 bases and J 3 bases, with 14 bases left between them. In DNA, the CDR3 is TGTGCCAGCAGCCCCTCTTCACTAGTTGGGGCCAACGTCCTGACTTTC. This codes for CASSPSSLVGANVLTF.

The chain joins TRBV20-1 to TRBJ2-7; D is tentatively TRBD1 or TRBD2 (5 bases each). Germline V CDR1 and CDR2: DFQATT, SNEGSKA (reference sequence). This CDR3 comprises 14 residues. Deletions cut 3 bases from V and 9 bases from J, with 21 bases between. CDR3 amino acids: CSASYEGWGRGQYF. CDR3 in DNA: TGCAGTGCTAGTTATGAGGGTTGGGGACGGGGGCAGTACTTC.

The sample holds a few counts of this clone. The V gene is TRBV19, the J gene TRBJ1-1, with a weak D call TRBD1 (6 bases). V gave up 2 bases and J gave up 1 base, with 8 bases separating them. The CDR3 contains 14 residues. Germline lookup yields CDR1 LNHDA and CDR2 SQIVND (reference sequence). The CDR3 bases are TGTGCCAGTAGTATACAGGGGACGAACACTGAAGCTTTCTTT. Its translation is CASSIQGTNTEAFF.

V usage is TRBV4-2 and J usage is TRBJ2-3; 12 positions agree with TRBD2. V lost 2 bases to trimming and J lost 3 bases; unmatched junction nucleotides: 9. From germline, CDR1 is LGHNA and CDR2 YNFKEQ. The CDR3 runs 18 residues. The CDR3 bases are TGTGCCAGCAGCCAAAGGCCCAATCTAGCGGGAGGGACAGATACGCAGTATTTT. It translates to CASSQRPNLAGGTDTQYF.

The V and J genes are TRBV5-1 and TRBJ2-5; D remains unclear. The CDR3 consists of 15 residues. The V gene's germline CDR1 is SGHRS and CDR2 YFSETQ. V was trimmed by 1 base and J by 2 bases, leaving 12 bases between them. For the CDR3, the DNA is TGCGCCAGCAGCTTGCTGGGCTCCGGTCAAGAGACCCAGTACTTC. The encoded protein is CASSLLGSGQETQYF.

This clone was detected a few times. The junction departs from the called germline gene at one end, perhaps through a read error. The chain uses TRBV2 and TRBJ2-1; 11 bases are a match to TRBD2. There are 15 residues in the CDR3. Germline V gene data show CDR1 as SNHLY and CDR2 as FYNNEI. The CDR3 DNA reads as TGTGCCAGCCGATCCTTGGGGATAGCGGGAGGGGTACTGCTCTTC. It translates to CASRSLGIAGGVLLF.

Comment on this clone: The junction departs from the called germline gene at one end, perhaps through a read error. V gene TRBV11-2 combines with J gene TRBJ2-3; weak D call: TRBD2 (6 bases). The CDR3 is 12 amino acids. CDR1 and CDR2 from the germline V gene are SGHAT and FQNNGV. The CDR3: CASRSPLGTPFF. DNA for the CDR3: TGTGCCAGCAGATCTCCCCTCGGGACTCCATTCTTT.

This chain uses TRBV2 with TRBJ1-2; D is uncertain. The CDR3 spans 15 residues. Germline CDR1 and CDR2: SNHLY and FYNNEI. Deletions cut 6 bases from V and 2 bases from J, with 16 bases between. This chain's CDR3 is CASRPPLTGNYGYTF. The CDR3 region has the DNA TGTGCCAGCAGGCCCCCCCTGACGGGGAACTATGGCTACACCTTC.

This clone was recorded once. The chain links TRBV7-2 to TRBJ2-3; maybe TRBD2 (6 bases). Germline V CDR1 and CDR2: SGHTA, FQGNSA. The CDR3 runs to 16 residues. V lost 0 bases and J lost 4, with 14 bases in between. CDR3 bases: TGTGCCAGCAGCTTAGCCGGGGGTTTCACCCCAGATACGCAGTATTTT. Protein sequence: CASSLAGGFTPDTQYF.

CDR3 sequence (DNA): TGCGCCAGCAGCCAAGATCCTAACACAGATACGCAGTATTTT. Protein: CASSQDPNTDTQYF. V gene TRBV4-3 combines with J gene TRBJ2-3; D not certain. The V end lost 0 bases, the J end lost 2 bases, and 6 bases lay between the germline ends. From germline, CDR1 is LGHNA and CDR2 YSLEER. The CDR3 loop spans 14 amino acids.

A few counts support this clone. The chain joins TRBV20-1 to TRBJ2-1; D gene ambiguous. Germline CDR1 reads DFQATT; CDR2 reads SNEGSKA (reference sequence). CDR3 size: 10 residues. V lost 2 bases, J lost 7 bases, and 3 bases lay in between. This CDR3 reads CSARWNEQFF. CDR3 nucleotides: TGCAGTGCTAGATGGAATGAGCAGTTCTTC.

This CDR3 is CASRANSETQYF. CDR3 in DNA: TGTGCCAGCAGAGCTAATTCTGAGACCCAGTACTTC. The rearrangement uses TRBV12-3 or TRBV12-4 and TRBJ2-5, with unresolved D. The length of the CDR3 is 12 residues. V was shortened by 6 bases and J by 5 bases, with 10 bases between the two germline ends.

The chain employs TRBV7-2 and TRBJ2-3; 11 bases agree with TRBD2. J was trimmed by 4 bases and V by 5 bases; bases with no gene match: 5. In germline, CDR1 is SGHTA, CDR2 FQGNSA. This CDR3 is built from 15 residues. The CDR3 protein is CASSQGLAGPDTQYF. As DNA, the CDR3 is TGTGCCAGCAGCCAAGGACTAGCGGGCCCAGATACGCAGTATTTT.

This chain links TRBV6-5 with TRBJ2-7; D is possibly TRBD2 (7 bases). The CDR3 has 15 residues. CDR1 and CDR2 (germline): MNHEY, SVGAGI. V was shortened by 8 bases and J by 3 bases, with 20 bases between the two germline ends. This chain's CDR3 is CASEEGGLAHYEQYF. DNA for the CDR3: TGTGCCAGCGAGGAGGGGGGGCTGGCACACTACGAGCAGTACTTC.

The V and J genes are TRBV7-2 and TRBJ2-5; D tentatively reads TRBD1 or TRBD2 (5 bases each). Trimming pared 1 base from V and 5 bases from J, leaving 14 bases between. This CDR3 contains 15 residues. The germline gives CDR1 SGHTA, CDR2 FQGNSA. The CDR3 nucleotides are TGTGCCAGCAGCTTAGAGGGACGAGGGTTCGAGACCCAGTACTTC. Encoded protein: CASSLEGRGFETQYF.